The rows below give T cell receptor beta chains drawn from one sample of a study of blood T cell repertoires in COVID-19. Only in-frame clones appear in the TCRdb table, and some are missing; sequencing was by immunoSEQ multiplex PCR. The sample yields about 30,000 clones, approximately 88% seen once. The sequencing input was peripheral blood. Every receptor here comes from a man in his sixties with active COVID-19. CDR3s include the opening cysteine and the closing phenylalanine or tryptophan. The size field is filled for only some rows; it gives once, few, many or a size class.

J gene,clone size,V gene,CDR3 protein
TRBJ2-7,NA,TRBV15,CATSRANNRAYEQYF
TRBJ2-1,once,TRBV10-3,CAISADGGLTDEQFF
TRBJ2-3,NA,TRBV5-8,CASSRGTGANTDTQYF
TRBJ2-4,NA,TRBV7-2,CASSSAPREGNIQYF
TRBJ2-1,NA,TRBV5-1,CASSLARGRAGDEQFF
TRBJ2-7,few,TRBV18,CASSPAQGYEQYF
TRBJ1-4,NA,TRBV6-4,CASSTHGGGEKLFF
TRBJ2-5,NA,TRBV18,CASSPRGRQGPGTSGSRQETQYF
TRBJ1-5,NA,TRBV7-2,CASSIMDRGNQPQHF
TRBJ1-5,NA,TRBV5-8,CASSSWTGNQPQHF
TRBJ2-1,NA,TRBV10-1,CASSGSGINGDEQFF
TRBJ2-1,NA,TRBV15,CATSRGQGQGYNEQFF
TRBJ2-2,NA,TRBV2,CASSELAGAPGELFF
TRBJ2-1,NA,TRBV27,CASSLSLPNEQFF
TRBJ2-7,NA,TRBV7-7,CASSPGTGNYEQYF
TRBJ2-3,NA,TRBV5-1,CASSGTSGTDTQYF
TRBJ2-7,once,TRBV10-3,CAISELASGYEQYF
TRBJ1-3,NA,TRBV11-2,CASSLGEGNTIYF
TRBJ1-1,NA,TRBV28,CASSQGGGTEAFF